The 10 T cell receptor beta chains reported below all come from one sample, sequenced in a study of T cells and copy number aberrations in small-cell lung cancer. Assay: immunoSEQ multiplex PCR; the TCRdb copy retains only in-frame clones and omits some. The table has 2,500 or so clones, approximately 86% seen once; the top ten hold roughly 10%. Sequenced sample: normal tissue next to the tumor. Every receptor here comes from a man in his 70s with small cell lung cancer.

The chain has TRBV18 and TRBJ2-2; D remains unclear. This CDR3 contains 12 residues. Germline loops: CDR1 KGHSH, CDR2 LQKENI. Trimming took off 5 bases at V and 2 bases at J, with 3 bases between the two ends. The CDR3 protein is CASSSNTGELFF. The CDR3 bases are TGTGCCAGCTCATCTAACACCGGGGAGCTGTTTTTT.

V and J are TRBV4-1 and TRBJ2-7; D gene uncertain. Trimming pared 0 bases from V and 1 base from J, leaving 4 bases between. CDR1 MGHRA and CDR2 YSYEKL come from the germline V gene. The CDR3 runs to 13 residues. The CDR3 coding sequence is TGCGCCAGCAGCCAAGAGCGGTCCTACGAGCAGTACGTC. It yields the protein CASSQERSYEQYV.

The rearrangement joins TRBV5-4 to TRBJ2-3, with TRBD2 matching over 11 bases. Germline V gene lookup returns CDR1 SGHNT and CDR2 YYREEE (reference sequence). The CDR3 is made up of 15 amino acids. After removal of 4 bases from V and 3 bases from J, the junction contained 4 bases not matched to a gene. The CDR3 loop is CASSILAGETDTQYF. CDR3 DNA sequence: TGTGCCAGCAGCATACTAGCGGGAGAAACAGATACGCAGTATTTT.

This chain links TRBV11-3 with TRBJ1-1; D is unresolved. Germline CDR1 SGHNT, CDR2 YENEEA. V gave up 1 base and J gave up 3 bases, with 3 bases separating them. The CDR3 contains 12 residues. Written as DNA, the CDR3 is TGTGCCAGCAGCTTAGGGGACACTGAAGCTTTCTTT. Translation: CASSLGDTEAFF.

This clone was counted a single time. The rearrangement joins TRBV4-1 to TRBJ1-2; D ambiguous. This CDR3 region has 15 residues. V was cut by 6 bases and J by 2 bases, with 16 bases left in between. Germline V CDR1 and CDR2: MGHRA, YSYEKL. CDR3 amino acids: CASSPSRTVNYGYTF. In DNA form, the CDR3 reads TGCGCCAGCAGTCCCTCTCGGACGGTGAACTATGGCTACACCTTC.

The chain has TRBV6-5 and TRBJ1-2; no reliable D call. Germline loops: CDR1 MNHEY, CDR2 SVGAGI. This CDR3 is built from 14 residues. V was pared by 4 bases and J by 4 bases, with 13 bases between. CDR3 sequence: CASSSKLGPYGYTF. The CDR3 DNA sequence: TGTGCCAGCAGTTCCAAGTTAGGACCCTATGGCTACACCTTC.

As DNA, the CDR3 is TGTGCCAGCAGCGCACCGGCCGACCAAGAGACCCAGTACTTC. Translation: CASSAPADQETQYF. The chain couples TRBV9 to TRBJ2-5, with unresolved D. The CDR3 has 14 amino acids. Trimming took off 3 bases at V and 0 bases at J, with 9 bases between the two ends. Per the germline V gene, CDR1 is SGDLS and CDR2 is YYNGEE.

The chain combines TRBV6-1 with TRBJ1-1, with D uncertain. CDR1 is MNHNS, CDR2 SASEGT, per germline. The ends were cut back, 6 bases at V and 12 bases at J, with 20 bases in the middle. This CDR3 has 13 amino acids. CDR3 DNA: TGTGCCAGCAGCCCCGATGTGGGAGGGAGGTCTTTCTTT. Protein product: CASSPDVGGRSFF.

V and J are TRBV7-6 and TRBJ2-3; 7 bases map to TRBD2. V shed 4 bases, J shed 2 bases, and the junction held 6 bases outside the gene matches. CDR1 SGHVS and CDR2 FNYEAQ come from the germline V gene. The CDR3 extends over 15 amino acids. The CDR3 DNA follows: TGTGCCAGCAGCTCCACTAGCGTATACACAGATACGCAGTATTTT. Translated, it gives CASSSTSVYTDTQYF. Looking up the rest from reference TRBV7-6 and TRBJ2-3 gives the full variable domain: GAGVSQSPRYKVTKRGQDVALRCDPISGHVSLYWYRQALGQGPEFLTYFNYEAQQDKSGLPNDRFSAERPEGSISTLTIQRTEQRDSAMYRCASSSTSVYTDTQYFGPGTRLTVL.

The V call is TRBV5-6, the J call TRBJ2-3; perhaps TRBD2 as D (6 bases). Per the germline V gene, CDR1 is SGHDT and CDR2 is YYEEEE. The V gene lost 3 bases and the J gene lost 1 base, with 18 bases spanning the gap. CDR3 length: 17 residues. The CDR3 DNA sequence: TGTGCCAGCAGCTATTGGGGGACGGGAGCCGGCACAGATACGCAGTATTTT. It is translated as CASSYWGTGAGTDTQYF.